This T cell receptor (beta chain) was captured in a study of T cell repertoires in cytomegalovirus infection. About the study: Signatures in public TCR beta sequences pointed to both CMV infection and matching HLA type. The study, taken as a whole, reports: The ex vivo response showed dominance by HLA-C-restricted CMV-specific TCR beta clonotypes.

J gave up 5 bases and V 12 bases, and 9 bases lay outside the gene matches. The CDR3 is 13 residues long. Per the germline V gene, CDR1 is KGHDR and CDR2 is SFDVKD. With respect to this clonotype: As yet, its antigen is unknown.

One entry per CDR3 protein results from TCRdb running MiXCR on the reads. The sample includes almost 550,000 distinct CDR3 sequences, 16% of them seen just once. The V call is TRBV24-1, the J call TRBJ2-7; TRBD1 aligns across 10 bases. The specimen sequenced was CD8+ T cells from PBMCs. The source is a human donor in good health (CMV status not recorded). Some clones in this sample may be carry-over from other donors' samples. The DNA for the CDR3 is TGTGCCGTAGTCCGGGACAGGGGTCACGAGCAGTACTTC. Residues: CAVVRDRGHEQYF.